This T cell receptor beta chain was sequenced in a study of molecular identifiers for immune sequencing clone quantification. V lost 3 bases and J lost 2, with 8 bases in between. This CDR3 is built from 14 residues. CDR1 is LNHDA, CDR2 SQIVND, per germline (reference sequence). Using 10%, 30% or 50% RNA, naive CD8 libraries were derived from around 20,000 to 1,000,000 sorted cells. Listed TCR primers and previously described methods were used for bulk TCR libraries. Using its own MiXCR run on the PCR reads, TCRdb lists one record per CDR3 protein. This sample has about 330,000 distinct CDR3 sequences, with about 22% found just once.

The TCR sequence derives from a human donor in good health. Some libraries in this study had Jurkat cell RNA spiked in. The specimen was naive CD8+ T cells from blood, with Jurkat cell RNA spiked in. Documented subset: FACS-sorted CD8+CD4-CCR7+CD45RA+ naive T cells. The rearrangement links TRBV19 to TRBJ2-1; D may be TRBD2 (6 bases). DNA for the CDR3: TGTGCCAGTAGTATTGTAGCGGCCTACAATGAGCAGTTCTTC. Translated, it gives CASSIVAAYNEQFF.